This T cell receptor (beta chain) was sequenced during a study of shared clonotypes between healthy human individuals. Regarding the study as a whole: Owing to a small donor count, the genetic and exposure-history diversity represented was limited.

A word on this clone: Its target is not known.

For genomic DNA, unsorted samples relied on about 90 million PBMCs. PCR replicates from unsorted PBMC used roughly 310 ng DNA, and this amount was around 28,000 T cell genomes. Profiling relied on immunoSEQ multiplex PCR, and the TCRdb table lists in-frame clones only, not all of them. The data show about half a million clones, 75% to 85% seen once. Germline CDR1 is MDHEN and CDR2 is SYDVKM. This CDR3 has 16 amino acids. V lost 7 bases, J lost 5 bases, and 11 bases stayed unmatched. The chain recombines TRBV28 with TRBJ2-5, with 12 nucleotides matching TRBD2. The clonotype originates from a woman aged 35 to 49 in good health. Some clones in this sample may be carry-over from other donors' samples. Sequencing was carried out using PBMCs. The CDR3 DNA follows: TGTGCCAGCATACGACTAGCGGGAGTTTATGGGGAGACCCAGTACTTC. It specifies CASIRLAGVYGETQYF.